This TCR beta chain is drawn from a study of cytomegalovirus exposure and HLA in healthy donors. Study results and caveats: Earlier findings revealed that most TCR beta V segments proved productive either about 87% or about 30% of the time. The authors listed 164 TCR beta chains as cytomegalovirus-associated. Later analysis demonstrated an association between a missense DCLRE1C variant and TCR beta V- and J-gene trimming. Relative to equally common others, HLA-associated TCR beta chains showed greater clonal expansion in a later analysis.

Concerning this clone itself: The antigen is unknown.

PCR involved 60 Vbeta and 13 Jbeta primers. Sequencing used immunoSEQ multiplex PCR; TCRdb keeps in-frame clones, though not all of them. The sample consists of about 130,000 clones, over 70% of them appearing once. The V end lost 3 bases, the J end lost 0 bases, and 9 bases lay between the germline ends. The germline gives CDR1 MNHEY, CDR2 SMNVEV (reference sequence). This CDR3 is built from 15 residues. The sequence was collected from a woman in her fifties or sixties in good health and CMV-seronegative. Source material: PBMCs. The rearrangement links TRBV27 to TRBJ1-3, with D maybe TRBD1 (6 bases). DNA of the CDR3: TGTGCCAGCAGTTTGACAGGTCTCTCTGGAAACACCATATATTTT. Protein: CASSLTGLSGNTIYF.